This T cell receptor (beta chain) was recovered during a study of T-cell reconstitution after alpha-beta-depleted transplantation in children. The TCRbeta library incorporated unique molecular identifiers. TCRdb reprocessed the PCR reads via MiXCR and lists one record per CDR3 protein. The table records around 120,000 distinct CDR3 sequences, roughly 23% of them present only once. Study results and caveats: The study reportedly traced alpha-beta T cells about two months after transplant to several hundred expanded graft clones. Newly made T cells mostly supplied T-cell counts and diversity one year after transplant. High day-60 TCRbeta diversity in some patients came from surviving recipient T cells and thymic progenitors.

Worth noting for this clonotype: The antigen remains unidentified.

Germline values: CDR1 DFQATT, CDR2 SNEGSKA (reference sequence). With 4 bases removed from V and 7 bases from J, the gap between germline ends came to 13 bases. The length of the CDR3 is 12 residues. Specimen: PBMCs, mostly from graft donor cells, collected 180 days after TCRalphabeta/CD19-depleted stem cell transplant. The genes are TRBV20-1 and TRBJ2-5; the D is unclear. The sequence was collected from a male patient between 2 and 10 years old who had a stem cell transplant for chronic granulomatous disease, so the T cells may come from the graft donor. CDR3 protein: CSATKILGTQYF. In DNA, the CDR3 is TGCAGTGCTACTAAGATCCTGGGGACCCAGTACTTC.